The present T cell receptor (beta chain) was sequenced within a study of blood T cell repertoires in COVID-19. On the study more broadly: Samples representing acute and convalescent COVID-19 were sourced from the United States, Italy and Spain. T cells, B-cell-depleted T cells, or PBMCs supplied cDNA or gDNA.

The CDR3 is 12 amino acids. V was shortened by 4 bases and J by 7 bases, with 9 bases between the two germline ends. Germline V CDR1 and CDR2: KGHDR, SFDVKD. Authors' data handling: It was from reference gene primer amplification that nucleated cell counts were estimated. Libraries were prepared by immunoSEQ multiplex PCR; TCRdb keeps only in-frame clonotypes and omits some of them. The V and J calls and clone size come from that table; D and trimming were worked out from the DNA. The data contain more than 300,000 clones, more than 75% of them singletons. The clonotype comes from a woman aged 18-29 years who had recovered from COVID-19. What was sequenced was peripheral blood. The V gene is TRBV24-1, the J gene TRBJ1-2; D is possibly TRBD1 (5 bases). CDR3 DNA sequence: TGTGCCACCAGTGACAGGGCGTTTGGCTACACCTTC. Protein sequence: CATSDRAFGYTF.